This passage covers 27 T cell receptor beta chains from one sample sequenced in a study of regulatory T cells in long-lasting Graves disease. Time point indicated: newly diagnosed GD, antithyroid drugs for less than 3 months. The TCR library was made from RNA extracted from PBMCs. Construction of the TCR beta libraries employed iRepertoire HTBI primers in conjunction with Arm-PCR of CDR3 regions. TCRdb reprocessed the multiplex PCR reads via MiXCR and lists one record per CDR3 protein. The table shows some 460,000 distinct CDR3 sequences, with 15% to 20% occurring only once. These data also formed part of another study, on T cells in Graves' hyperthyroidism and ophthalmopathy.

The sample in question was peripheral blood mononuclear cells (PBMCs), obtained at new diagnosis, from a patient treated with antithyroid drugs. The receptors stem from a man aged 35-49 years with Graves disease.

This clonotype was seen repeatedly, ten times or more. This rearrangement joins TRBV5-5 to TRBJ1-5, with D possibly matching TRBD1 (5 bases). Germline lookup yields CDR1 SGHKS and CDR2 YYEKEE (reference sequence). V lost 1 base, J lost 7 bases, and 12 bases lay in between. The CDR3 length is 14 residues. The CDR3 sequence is CASSLRGRGQPQHF. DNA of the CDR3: TGTGCCAGCAGCTTGAGGGGTAGGGGCCAGCCCCAGCATTTT.

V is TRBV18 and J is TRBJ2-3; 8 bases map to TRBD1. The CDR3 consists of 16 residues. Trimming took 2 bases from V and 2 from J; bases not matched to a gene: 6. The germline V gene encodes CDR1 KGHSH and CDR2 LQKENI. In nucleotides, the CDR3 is TGTGCCAGCTCACCAAAACCAGGGGGCCTCACAGATACGCAGTATTTT. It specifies CASSPKPGGLTDTQYF.

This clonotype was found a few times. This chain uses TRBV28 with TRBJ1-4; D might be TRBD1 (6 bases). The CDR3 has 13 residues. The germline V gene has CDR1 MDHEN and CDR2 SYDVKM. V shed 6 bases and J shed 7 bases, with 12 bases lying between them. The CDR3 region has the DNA TGTGCCAGCAGGCGAGGGGGGGTTGAAAAACTGTTTTTT. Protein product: CASRRGGVEKLFF.

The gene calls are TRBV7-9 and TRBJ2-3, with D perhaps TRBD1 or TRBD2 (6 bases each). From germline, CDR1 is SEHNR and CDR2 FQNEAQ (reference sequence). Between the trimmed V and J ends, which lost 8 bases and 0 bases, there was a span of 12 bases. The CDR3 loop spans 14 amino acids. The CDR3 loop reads CASRGGMSTDTQYF. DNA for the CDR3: TGTGCCAGCCGAGGGGGGATGAGCACAGATACGCAGTATTTT.

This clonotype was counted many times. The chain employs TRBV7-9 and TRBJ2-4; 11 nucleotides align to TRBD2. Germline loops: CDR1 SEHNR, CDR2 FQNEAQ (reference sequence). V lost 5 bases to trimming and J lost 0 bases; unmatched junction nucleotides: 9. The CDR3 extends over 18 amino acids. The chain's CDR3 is CASSPRVAGGLAKNIQYF. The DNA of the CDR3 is TGTGCCAGCAGCCCCCGGGTAGCGGGAGGGCTAGCCAAAAACATTCAGTACTTC.

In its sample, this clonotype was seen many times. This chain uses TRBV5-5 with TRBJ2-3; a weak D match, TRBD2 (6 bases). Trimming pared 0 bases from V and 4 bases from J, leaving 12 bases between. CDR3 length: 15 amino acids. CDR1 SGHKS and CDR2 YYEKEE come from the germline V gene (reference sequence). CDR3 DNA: TGTGCCAGCAGCTTGGACGGGAGTGGCGCAGATACGCAGTATTTT. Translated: CASSLDGSGADTQYF. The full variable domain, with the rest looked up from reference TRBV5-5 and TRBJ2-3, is DAGVTQSPTHLIKTRGQQVTLRCSPISGHKSVSWYQQVLGQGPQFIFQYYEKEERGRGNFPDRFSARQFPNYSSELNVNALLLGDSALYLCASSLDGSGADTQYFGPGTRLTVL.

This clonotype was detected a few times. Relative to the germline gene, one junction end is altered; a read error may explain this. CDR3 sequence (DNA): TGTGTCAGCCTCCCCTCCGGAGGGCTCGAGCAGTACTTC. The encoded protein is CVSLPSGGLEQYF. The gene calls are TRBV6-1 and TRBJ2-7; tentative D call: TRBD2 (6 bases). The CDR3 loop spans 13 amino acids. Germline CDR1 and CDR2: MNHNS and SASEGT.

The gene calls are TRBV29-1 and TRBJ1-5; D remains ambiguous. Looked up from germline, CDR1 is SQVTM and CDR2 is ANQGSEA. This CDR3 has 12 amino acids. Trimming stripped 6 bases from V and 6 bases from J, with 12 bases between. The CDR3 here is CSVGQWGQPQHF. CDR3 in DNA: TGCAGCGTAGGTCAATGGGGTCAGCCCCAGCATTTT. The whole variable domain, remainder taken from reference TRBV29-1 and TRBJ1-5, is SAVISQKPSRDICQRGTSLTIQCQVDSQVTMMFWYRQQPGQSLTLIATANQGSEATYESGFVIDKFPISRPNLTFSTLTVSNMSPEDSSIYLCSVGQWGQPQHFGDGTRLSIL.

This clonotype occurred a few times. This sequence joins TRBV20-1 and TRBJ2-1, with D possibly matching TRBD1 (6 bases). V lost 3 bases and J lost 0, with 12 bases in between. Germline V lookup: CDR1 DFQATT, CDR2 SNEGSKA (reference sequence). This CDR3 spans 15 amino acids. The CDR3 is CSASNTGHSYNEQFF. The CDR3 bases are TGCAGTGCTAGTAACACGGGACACTCCTACAATGAGCAGTTCTTC.

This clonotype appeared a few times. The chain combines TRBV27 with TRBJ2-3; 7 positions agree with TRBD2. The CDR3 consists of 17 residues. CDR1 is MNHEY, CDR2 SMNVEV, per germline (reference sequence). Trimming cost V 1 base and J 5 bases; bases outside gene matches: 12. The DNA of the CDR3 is TGTGCCAGCAGTTTATTGGGGGGAGGGCCGGGGGGAGATACGCAGTATTTT. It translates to CASSLLGGGPGGDTQYF.

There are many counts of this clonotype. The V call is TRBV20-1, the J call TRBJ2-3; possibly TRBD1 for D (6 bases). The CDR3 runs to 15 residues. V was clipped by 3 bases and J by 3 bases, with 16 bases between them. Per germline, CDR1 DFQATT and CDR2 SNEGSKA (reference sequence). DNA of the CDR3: TGCAGTGCTAGCCCAGGACAGTTTGGGACAGATACGCAGTATTTT. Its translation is CSASPGQFGTDTQYF.

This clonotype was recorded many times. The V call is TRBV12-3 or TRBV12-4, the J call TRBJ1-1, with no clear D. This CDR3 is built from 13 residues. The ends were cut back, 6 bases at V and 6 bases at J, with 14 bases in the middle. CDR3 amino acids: CASRRPPTAEAFF. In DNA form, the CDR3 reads TGTGCCAGCAGACGCCCCCCGACCGCTGAAGCTTTCTTT.

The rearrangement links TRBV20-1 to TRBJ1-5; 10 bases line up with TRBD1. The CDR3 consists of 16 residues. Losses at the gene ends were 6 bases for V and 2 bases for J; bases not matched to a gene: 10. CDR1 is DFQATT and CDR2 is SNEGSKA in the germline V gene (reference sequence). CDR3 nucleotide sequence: TGCAGTGCCTATGACAGGGGGCGAGGGGGCAATCAGCCCCAGCATTTT. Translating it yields CSAYDRGRGGNQPQHF.

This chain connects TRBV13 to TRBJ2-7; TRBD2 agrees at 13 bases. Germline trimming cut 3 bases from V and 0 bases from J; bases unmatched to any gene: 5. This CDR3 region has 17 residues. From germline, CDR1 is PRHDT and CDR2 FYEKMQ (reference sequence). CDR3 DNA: TGTGCCAGCAGCTTGGGACTAGCGGGACAACTCTCCTACGAGCAGTACTTC. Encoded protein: CASSLGLAGQLSYEQYF.

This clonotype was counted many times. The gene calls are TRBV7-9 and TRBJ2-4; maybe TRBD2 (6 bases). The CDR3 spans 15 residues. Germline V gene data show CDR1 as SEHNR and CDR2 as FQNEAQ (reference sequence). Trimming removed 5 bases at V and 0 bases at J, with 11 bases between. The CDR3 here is CASSRMGGAKNIQYF. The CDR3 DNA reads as TGTGCCAGCAGCAGAATGGGGGGAGCCAAAAACATTCAGTACTTC.

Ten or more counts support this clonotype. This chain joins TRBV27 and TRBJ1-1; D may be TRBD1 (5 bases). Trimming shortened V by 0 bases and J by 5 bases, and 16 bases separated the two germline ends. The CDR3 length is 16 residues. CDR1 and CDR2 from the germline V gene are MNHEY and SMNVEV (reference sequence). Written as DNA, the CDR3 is TGTGCCAGCAGTTTATCTGTCCCCGACAGTCGGACTGAAGCTTTCTTT. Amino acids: CASSLSVPDSRTEAFF.

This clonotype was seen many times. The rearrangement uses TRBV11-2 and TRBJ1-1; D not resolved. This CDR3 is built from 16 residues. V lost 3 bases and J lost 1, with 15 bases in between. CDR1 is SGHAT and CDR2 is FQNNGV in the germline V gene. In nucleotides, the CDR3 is TGTGCCAGCAGCTTTTCCCTCATTTCGGGGAACACTGAAGCTTTCTTT. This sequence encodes CASSFSLISGNTEAFF.

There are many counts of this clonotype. Here the CDR3 reads CASSLAVGSYEQYF. In DNA, the CDR3 is TGTGCCAGCAGCTTAGCCGTGGGCTCCTACGAGCAGTACTTC. The V call is TRBV7-9, the J call TRBJ2-7; D call uncertain. CDR3 length: 14 amino acids. Germline-derived CDR1 and CDR2 are SEHNR and FQNEAQ (reference sequence). Between the trimmed V and J ends, which lost 0 bases and 0 bases, there was a span of 6 bases.

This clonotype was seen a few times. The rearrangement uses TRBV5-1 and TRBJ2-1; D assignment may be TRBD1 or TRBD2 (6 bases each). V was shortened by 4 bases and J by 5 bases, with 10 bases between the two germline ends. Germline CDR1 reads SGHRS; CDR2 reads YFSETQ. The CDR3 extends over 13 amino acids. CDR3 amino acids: CASSRGDDNEQFF. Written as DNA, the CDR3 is TGCGCCAGCAGCAGGGGGGACGACAATGAGCAGTTCTTC.

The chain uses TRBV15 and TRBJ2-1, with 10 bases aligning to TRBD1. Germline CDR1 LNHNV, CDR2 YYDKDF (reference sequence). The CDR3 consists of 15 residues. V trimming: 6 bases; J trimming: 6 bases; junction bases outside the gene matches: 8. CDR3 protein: CATRRPGQGSNEQFF. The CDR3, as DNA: TGTGCCACCAGACGTCCGGGACAGGGGTCCAATGAGCAGTTCTTC.

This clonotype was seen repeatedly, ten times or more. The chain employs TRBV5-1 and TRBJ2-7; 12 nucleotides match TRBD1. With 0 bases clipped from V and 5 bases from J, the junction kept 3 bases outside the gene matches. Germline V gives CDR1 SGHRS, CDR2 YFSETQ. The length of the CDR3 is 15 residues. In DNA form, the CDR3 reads TGCGCCAGCAGCTTGGACGGGACAGGGGGCCACGAGCAGTACTTC. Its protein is CASSLDGTGGHEQYF.

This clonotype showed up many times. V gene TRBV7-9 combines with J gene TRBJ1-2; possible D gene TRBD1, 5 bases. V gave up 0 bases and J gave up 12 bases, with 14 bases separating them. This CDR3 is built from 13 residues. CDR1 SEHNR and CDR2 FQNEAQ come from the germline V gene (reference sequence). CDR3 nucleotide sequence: TGTGCCAGCAGCTTAGCTGGGGGGGATCCCCACACCTTC. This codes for CASSLAGGDPHTF.

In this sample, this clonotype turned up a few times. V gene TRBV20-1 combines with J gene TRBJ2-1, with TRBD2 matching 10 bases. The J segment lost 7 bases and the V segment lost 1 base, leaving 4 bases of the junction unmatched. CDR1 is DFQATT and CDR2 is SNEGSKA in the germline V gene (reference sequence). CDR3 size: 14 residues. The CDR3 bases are TGCAGTGCTAGAGGTTTACTAGCGGGAAATGAGCAGTTCTTC. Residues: CSARGLLAGNEQFF.

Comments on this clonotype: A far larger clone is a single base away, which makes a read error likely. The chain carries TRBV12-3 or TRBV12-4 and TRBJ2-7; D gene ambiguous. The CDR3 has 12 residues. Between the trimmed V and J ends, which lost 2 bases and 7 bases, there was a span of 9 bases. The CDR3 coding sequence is TGTGCCAGCAGTTTAATCCTCAATGAGCAGTACTTC. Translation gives CASSLILNEQYF.

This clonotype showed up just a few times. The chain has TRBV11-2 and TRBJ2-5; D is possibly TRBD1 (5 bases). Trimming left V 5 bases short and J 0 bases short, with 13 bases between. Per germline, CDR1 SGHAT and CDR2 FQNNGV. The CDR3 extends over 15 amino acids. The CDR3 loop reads CASSAAQGYQETQYF. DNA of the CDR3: TGTGCCAGCAGCGCCGCCCAGGGCTACCAAGAGACCCAGTACTTC. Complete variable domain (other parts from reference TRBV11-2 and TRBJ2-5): EAGVAQSPRYKIIEKRQSVAFWCNPISGHATLYWYQQILGQGPKLLIQFQNNGVVDDSQLPKDRFSAERLKGVDSTLKIQPAKLEDSAVYLCASSAAQGYQETQYFGPGTRLLVL.

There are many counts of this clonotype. The CDR3 nucleotides are TGTGCCAGCAGCCCGGCGGGAGGGTTTAAAGATACGCAGTATTTT. Encoded protein: CASSPAGGFKDTQYF. The rearrangement joins TRBV11-3 to TRBJ2-3, with 9 bases matching TRBD2. There are 15 residues in the CDR3. Germline-derived CDR1 and CDR2 are SGHNT and YENEEA. V dropped 5 bases and J dropped 5; count of bases not matched to a gene: 8.

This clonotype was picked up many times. The CDR3 reads CASSQVGGRGTDTQYF. In DNA, the CDR3 is TGTGCCAGCAGCCAAGTAGGGGGTCGGGGAACAGATACGCAGTATTTT. The chain combines TRBV3-1 with TRBJ2-3; D is possibly TRBD1 (6 bases). Germline CDR1 LGHDT, CDR2 YNNKEL (reference sequence). The CDR3 is made up of 16 amino acids. V lost 1 base and J 3 bases, leaving 14 bases between the germline ends.